The T cell receptor (beta chain) described here comes from a study of blood T cell repertoires in COVID-19. About the research overall: Both acute and convalescent COVID-19 samples were obtained from the United States, Italy and Spain. Nucleic acid was either cDNA or gDNA, and it came from T cells, B-cell-depleted T cells, or PBMCs.

Libraries were prepared by immunoSEQ multiplex PCR; TCRdb keeps only in-frame clonotypes and omits some of them. The table shows 42,000 or so clones, with 85% to 95% occurring only once. The CDR3 is 12 residues long. Germline CDR1 is SGHTS and CDR2 is YDEGEE. Trimming pared 3 bases from V and 8 bases from J, leaving 9 bases between. The rearrangement uses TRBV5-8 and TRBJ2-1; D uncertain. Sequenced sample: peripheral blood. The source of this sequence is a man in his fifties with active COVID-19. The CDR3 protein is CASSSRVYEQFF. DNA of the CDR3: TGTGCCAGCAGCTCTAGAGTTTATGAGCAGTTCTTC.